This passage covers 27 T cell receptor beta chains from one sample sequenced in a study of T cell responses to AZD1222 COVID-19 vaccine. Data came from immunoSEQ multiplex PCR; TCRdb stores just in-frame clones and leaves some out. Of tens of thousands of clones detected, over 75% appear once; the ten largest clones hold nearly 25%. Sample: peripheral blood, taken on day 0 of AZD1222 vaccination. The source is an adult in good health.

The chain joins TRBV10-1 to TRBJ2-1, with no clear D. Trimming pared 2 bases from V and 4 bases from J, leaving 6 bases between. Germline CDR1 and CDR2: WNHNN and SYGVQD (reference sequence). The CDR3 runs 13 residues. CDR3 sequence (DNA): TGCGCCAGCAGTGAGAAGGCTTACAATGAGCAGTTCTTC. This gives the protein CASSEKAYNEQFF.

V is TRBV28 and J is TRBJ1-4, with 9 bases lining up with TRBD1. This CDR3 is 15 amino acids long. Germline lookup yields CDR1 MDHEN and CDR2 SYDVKM. CDR3 sequence: CASLGRDRVSEKLFF. The CDR3 region has the DNA TGTGCGTCCCTGGGTCGGGACAGGGTGTCTGAAAAACTGTTTTTT.

V gene TRBV7-9 combines with J gene TRBJ1-2; perhaps TRBD1 as D (5 bases). CDR3 length: 13 amino acids. Germline lookup yields CDR1 SEHNR and CDR2 FQNEAQ (reference sequence). The V end lost 4 bases, the J end lost 8 bases, and 14 bases lay between the germline ends. In DNA, the CDR3 is TGTGCCAGCAGCTCCATCACGGGGACCGGCTACACCTTC. Its translation: CASSSITGTGYTF. Full variable domain (remainder filled in from reference TRBV7-9 and TRBJ1-2): DTGVSQNPRHKITKRGQNVTFRCDPISEHNRLYWYRQTLGQGPEFLTYFQNEAQLEKSRLLSDRFSAERPKGSFSTLEIQRTEQGDSAMYLCASSSITGTGYTFGSGTRLTVV.

The genes are TRBV25-1 and TRBJ2-5, with D possibly being TRBD2 (7 bases). The V gene's germline CDR1 is MGHDK and CDR2 SYGVNS. CDR3 length: 14 residues. The V end lost 6 bases, the J end lost 4 bases, and 15 bases lay between the germline ends. The CDR3 sequence: CASSTGGLRETQYF. CDR3 nucleotides: TGTGCCAGCAGCACGGGGGGCCTTAGAGAGACCCAGTACTTC.

J is TRBJ1-2 and V is TRBV30; TRBD1 aligns across 7 bases. CDR1 is GTSNPN, CDR2 SVGIG, per germline (reference sequence). V lost 3 bases and J lost 3; bases outside the gene matches: 7. The CDR3 is 14 amino acids. The DNA for the CDR3 is TGTGCCTGGAGCTCAGGGGGTTGGGACTATGGCTACACCTTC. Translating gives CAWSSGGWDYGYTF.

This clone was observed a single time. The V gene is TRBV11-3, the J gene TRBJ1-1; D is undetermined. Trimming shortened V by 0 bases and J by 10 bases, and 9 bases separated the two germline ends. Looked up from germline, CDR1 is SGHNT and CDR2 is YENEEA. CDR3 size: 12 residues. CDR3 amino acids: CASSLDGNPAFF. CDR3 coding DNA: TGTGCCAGCAGCTTAGATGGAAACCCAGCTTTCTTT.

V and J are TRBV5-8 and TRBJ1-1; tentatively, D is TRBD1 (5 bases). Germline CDR1 SGHTS, CDR2 YDEGEE. The CDR3 runs 14 residues. V dropped 1 base and J dropped 2 bases, with 9 bases sitting between them. The chain's CDR3 is CASSLRGRNTEAFF. DNA of the CDR3: TGTGCCAGCAGCTTGAGGGGTAGAAACACTGAAGCTTTCTTT.

This chain uses TRBV5-4 with TRBJ1-5; TRBD1 is a possible D gene (6 bases). This CDR3 region has 15 residues. V was cut by 0 bases and J by 6 bases, with 13 bases left in between. Germline lookup yields CDR1 SGHNT and CDR2 YYREEE (reference sequence). This CDR3 reads CASSLDREYAQPQHF. Here the CDR3 DNA reads TGTGCCAGCAGCTTGGACAGGGAATATGCTCAGCCCCAGCATTTT.

The chain has TRBV18 and TRBJ2-5; TRBD1 matches at 10 bases. V shed 3 bases, J shed 4 bases, and the junction held 5 bases outside the gene matches. CDR1 and CDR2 (germline): KGHSH, LQKENI. The CDR3 spans 15 residues. The CDR3: CASSPRDRGLETQYF. CDR3 DNA: TGTGCCAGCTCACCCCGGGACAGGGGCTTAGAGACCCAGTACTTC.

This rearrangement joins TRBV4-3 to TRBJ2-5; D unresolved. The ends were cut back, 0 bases at V and 7 bases at J, with 15 bases in the middle. The CDR3 consists of 15 residues. Per the germline V gene, CDR1 is LGHNA and CDR2 is YSLEER. The CDR3 DNA sequence: TGCGCCAGCAGCCAAGAGTCGGGTCTCATTGGGACCCAGTACTTC. The encoded protein is CASSQESGLIGTQYF.

The chain links TRBV7-6 to TRBJ1-5; 7 nucleotides align to TRBD1. The V and J ends lost 4 bases and 9 bases, in that order; junction bases with no gene match: 6. CDR1 and CDR2 (germline): SGHVS, FNYEAQ. The CDR3 totals 13 residues. The CDR3 region is CASSYRGDTPQHF. In DNA, the CDR3 is TGTGCCAGCAGCTACAGGGGAGATACGCCCCAGCATTTT.

The genes are TRBV12-3 or TRBV12-4 and TRBJ2-5; the D is unclear. The CDR3 runs to 11 residues. Between the trimmed V and J ends, which lost 5 bases and 7 bases, there was a span of 8 bases. The CDR3 nucleotides are TGTGCCAGCAGTCTCGAAGGGACCCAGTACTTC. This sequence encodes CASSLEGTQYF.

V is TRBV28 and J is TRBJ2-1; tentative D call: TRBD1 (6 bases). The CDR3 length is 12 residues. V shed 2 bases and J shed 11 bases, with 10 bases lying between them. Per germline, CDR1 MDHEN and CDR2 SYDVKM. CDR3 in DNA: TGTGCCAGCAGTTTAGGTGGACAGCAGCAGTTCTTC. It yields the protein CASSLGGQQQFF. Full variable domain (rest looked up from reference TRBV28 and TRBJ2-1): DVKVTQSSRYLVKRTGEKVFLECVQDMDHENMFWYRQDPGLGLRLIYFSYDVKMKEKGDIPEGYSVSREKKERFSLILESASTNQTSMYLCASSLGGQQQFFGPGTRLTVL.

The genes are TRBV28 and TRBJ1-1; unclear D gene. This CDR3 comprises 13 residues. Deletions cut 6 bases from V and 5 bases from J, with 13 bases between. CDR1 is MDHEN, CDR2 SYDVKM, per germline. The CDR3 loop reads CASRPSPSTEAFF. The CDR3, as DNA: TGTGCCAGCAGGCCCTCCCCATCTACTGAAGCTTTCTTT.

The chain has TRBV30 and TRBJ1-4; no firm D call. The V end was cut by 1 base, the J end by 6 bases, with 12 bases between. Germline CDR1 is GTSNPN and CDR2 is SVGIG (reference sequence). The CDR3 runs to 14 residues. The CDR3 sequence: CAWSGKGGYEKLFF. The CDR3 DNA follows: TGTGCCTGGAGTGGAAAGGGCGGTTATGAAAAACTGTTTTTT. Using reference TRBV30 and TRBJ1-4 for the parts outside the CDR3, the full variable domain is SQTIHQWPATLVQPVGSPLSLECTVEGTSNPNLYWYRQAAGRGLQLLFYSVGIGQISSEVPQNLSASRPQDRQFILSSKKLLLSDSGFYLCAWSGKGGYEKLFFGSGTQLSVL.

V and J are TRBV19 and TRBJ1-6; D unclear. Trimming took off 5 bases at V and 8 bases at J, with 16 bases between the two ends. CDR1 LNHDA and CDR2 SQIVND come from the germline V gene (reference sequence). This CDR3 contains 15 residues. The CDR3 DNA is TGTGCCAGTAGTCGCGGTTTGAGGTGGGATTCACCCCTCCACTTT. Amino acid sequence: CASSRGLRWDSPLHF.

The table lists this clone with a few counts. The chain links TRBV2 to TRBJ2-2; no firm D call. The germline CDR1 and CDR2 sequences are SNHLY and FYNNEI. There are 13 residues in the CDR3. Trimming shortened V by 3 bases and J by 7 bases, and 9 bases separated the two germline ends. CDR3 DNA sequence: TGTGCCAGCAGTGACGAGCTAGGCGGGGAGCTGTTTTTT. Amino acid sequence: CASSDELGGELFF.

V usage is TRBV21-1 and J usage is TRBJ1-2. TRBV21-1 is designated a pseudogene. The CDR3 totals 18 residues. The CDR3 is CASSKALWWRVAIYGYTF. CDR3 coding DNA: TGTGCCAGCAGCAAAGCGCTGTGGTGGAGGGTCGCTATCTATGGCTACACCTTC.

The V gene is TRBV6-5, the J gene TRBJ2-5; no clear D. This CDR3 is 11 amino acids long. Germline loops: CDR1 MNHEY, CDR2 SVGAGI. V lost 2 bases to trimming and J lost 5 bases, with 3 bases between them. In DNA form, the CDR3 reads TGTGCCAGCAGTTACGGGGAGACCCAGTACTTC. Translating it yields CASSYGETQYF.

A few counts support this clone. One end of the junction varies from germline; a read error may be responsible. The rearrangement uses TRBV7-7 and TRBJ2-2; TRBD1 matches 9 bases. The length of the CDR3 is 14 residues. Germline V gene sequence: CDR1 SSHAT, CDR2 FNYEAQ (reference sequence). CDR3 coding DNA: TGTGCTAGCAGAGGGACAGGGATTATGGGGGAGCTGTTTTTT. Its protein product is CASRGTGIMGELFF.

The chain combines TRBV11-2 with TRBJ1-3; unclear D gene. Germline V gene sequence: CDR1 SGHAT, CDR2 FQNNGV. With 0 bases removed from V and 6 bases from J, the gap between germline ends came to 6 bases. This CDR3 has 13 residues. In DNA, the CDR3 is TGTGCCAGCAGCTTAGACCTCTTAAACACCATATATTTT. Translating it yields CASSLDLLNTIYF.

The genes are TRBV6-1 and TRBJ2-7; D possibly corresponds to TRBD2 (7 bases). Germline V gene sequence: CDR1 MNHNS, CDR2 SASEGT. The CDR3 spans 15 residues. The ends were cut back, 1 base at V and 2 bases at J, with 12 bases in the middle. CDR3 nucleotides: TGTGCCAGCAGTGAAGAAGGAGGGGGGGCCTACGAGCAGTACTTC. It codes for CASSEEGGGAYEQYF.

J is TRBJ2-7 and V is TRBV3-1 (or the pseudogene TRBV3-2); TRBD1 is a possible D gene (5 bases). The CDR3 sequence is 14 residues long. Germline V gene data show CDR1 as LGHDT and CDR2 as YNNKEL (reference sequence). With 0 bases removed from V and 5 bases from J, the gap between germline ends came to 11 bases. DNA for the CDR3: TGTGCCAGCAGCCAAGAACGCAGGGCCAACGAGCAGTACTTC. Translating gives CASSQERRANEQYF.

This chain links TRBV27 with TRBJ2-1; 7 nucleotides agree with TRBD1. There are 15 residues in the CDR3. CDR1 and CDR2 from the germline V gene are MNHEY and SMNVEV (reference sequence). Trimming took 6 bases from V and 6 from J; bases not matched to a gene: 11. CDR3 protein: CASSPRQGRGNEQFF. The CDR3, as DNA: TGTGCCAGCAGCCCCAGACAGGGACGAGGCAATGAGCAGTTCTTC.

This chain joins TRBV5-5 and TRBJ2-1; TRBD2 agrees at 11 bases. V gave up 9 bases and J gave up 7 bases; unmatched junction bases: 9. The CDR3 contains 14 residues. Germline values: CDR1 SGHKS, CDR2 YYEKEE (reference sequence). CDR3: CATYSGGAVNEQFF. The CDR3 coding sequence is TGTGCCACCTATAGCGGGGGGGCCGTAAATGAGCAGTTCTTC.

This clone was observed once. The gene calls are TRBV2 and TRBJ1-4; no firm D call. The CDR3 is made up of 14 amino acids. CDR1 SNHLY and CDR2 FYNNEI come from the germline V gene. V lost 3 bases, J lost 2 bases, and 7 bases lay in between. CDR3 bases: TGTGCCAGCAGTGAGGGGAGGACTAATGAAAAACTGTTTTTT. It yields the protein CASSEGRTNEKLFF.

V gene TRBV30 combines with J gene TRBJ1-5; D remains ambiguous. The CDR3 consists of 12 residues. The germline CDR1 and CDR2 sequences are GTSNPN and SVGIG (reference sequence). V was shortened by 1 base and J by 1 base, with 2 bases between the two germline ends. The CDR3 nucleotides read TGTGCCTGGAGTGGGAGCAATCAGCCCCAGCATTTT. Its protein product is CAWSGSNQPQHF.